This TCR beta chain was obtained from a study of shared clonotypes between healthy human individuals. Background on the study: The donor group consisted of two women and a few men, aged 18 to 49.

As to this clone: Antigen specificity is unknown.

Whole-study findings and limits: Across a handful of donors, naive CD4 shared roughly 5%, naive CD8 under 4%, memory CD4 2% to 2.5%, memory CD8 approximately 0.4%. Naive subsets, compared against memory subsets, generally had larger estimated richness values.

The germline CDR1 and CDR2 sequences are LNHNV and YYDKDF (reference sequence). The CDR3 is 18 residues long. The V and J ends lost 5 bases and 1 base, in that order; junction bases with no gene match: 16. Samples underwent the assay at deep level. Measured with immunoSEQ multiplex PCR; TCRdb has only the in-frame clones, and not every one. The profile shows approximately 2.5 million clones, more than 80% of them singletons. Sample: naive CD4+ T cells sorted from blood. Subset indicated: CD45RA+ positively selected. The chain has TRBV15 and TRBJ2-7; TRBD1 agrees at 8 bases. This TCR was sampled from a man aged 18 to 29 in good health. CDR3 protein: CATSWRWLPGQESYEQYF. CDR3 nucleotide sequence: TGTGCCACCAGCTGGCGATGGTTACCGGGACAGGAATCCTACGAGCAGTACTTC. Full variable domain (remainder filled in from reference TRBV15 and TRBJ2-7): DAMVIQNPRYQVTQFGKPVTLSCSQTLNHNVMYWYQQKSSQAPKLLFHYYDKDFNNEADTPDNFQSRRPNTSFCFLDIRSPGLGDTAMYLCATSWRWLPGQESYEQYFGPGTRLTVT.